Listed below are T cell receptor beta chains from one sample, sequenced in a study of T cells in Graves' hyperthyroidism and ophthalmopathy. MiXCR, applied by TCRdb to the multiplex PCR reads, yields one record per CDR3 protein. The sample lists 800,000 or so distinct CDR3 sequences; about 38% were seen once. Input material: blood. These receptors all come from a man between 18 and 35 years old with Graves' hyperthyroidism. CDR3s include the opening cysteine and the closing phenylalanine or tryptophan. Fields, in order: D gene, clone size, J gene, V gene, CDR3 protein, CDR3 DNA. The D gene is left open where the match is weak. A row's size may be missing; if present it is once, few, many or a size class.

D: TRBD1; size: -; J: TRBJ1-5; V: TRBV10-3; CDR3: CAIGGTGRDQPQHF; DNA: TGTGCCATCGGAGGGACAGGGCGGGATCAGCCCCAGCATTTT
D: -; size: -; J: TRBJ2-6; V: TRBV5-5; CDR3: CASSSTQGYGANVLTF; DNA: TGCGCCAGCAGCTCCACTCAGGGTTACGGGGCCAACGTCCTGACTTTC
D: -; size: many; J: TRBJ1-3; V: TRBV5-1; CDR3: CASSLGGENTIYF; DNA: TGCGCCAGCAGCTTGGGCGGGGAAAACACCATATATTTT
D: -; size: -; J: TRBJ1-5; V: TRBV5-2; CDR3: CASSLSTGLGQPQHF; DNA: TGTGCCAGCAGCTTGAGCACGGGACTAGGACAGCCCCAGCATTTT
D: TRBD1; size: few; J: TRBJ1-1; V: TRBV19; CDR3: CASRIQGTPSSTEAFF; DNA: TGTGCCAGTAGGATACAGGGGACCCCGAGCAGCACTGAAGCTTTCTTT
D: TRBD1; size: -; J: TRBJ1-4; V: TRBV7-9; CDR3: CASSRPGQRDEKLFF; DNA: TGTGCCAGCAGCCGGCCGGGACAGCGGGATGAAAAACTGTTTTTT
D: TRBD2; size: few; J: TRBJ2-7; V: TRBV7-2; CDR3: CASSFQLADYEQYF; DNA: TGTGCCAGCAGCTTCCAACTAGCGGACTACGAGCAGTACTTC
D: -; size: -; J: TRBJ2-7; V: TRBV7-9; CDR3: CASSIRDRGLYEQYF; DNA: TGTGCCAGTAGTATTCGAGACCGGGGACTCTACGAGCAGTACTTC
D: TRBD1; size: -; J: TRBJ1-1; V: TRBV29-1; CDR3: CSVVGDSGLEAFF; DNA: TGCAGCGTTGTCGGGGACAGTGGCCTCGAAGCTTTCTTT
D: TRBD1; size: -; J: TRBJ1-4; V: TRBV7-2; CDR3: CASSFSVGQGANEKLFF; DNA: TGTGCCAGCAGCTTTTCCGTGGGACAGGGGGCGAATGAAAAACTGTTTTTT
D: TRBD1; size: many; J: TRBJ1-2; V: TRBV29-1; CDR3: CSVEDRSGGGGYTF; DNA: TGCAGCGTTGAAGATCGGTCAGGGGGCGGTGGCTACACCTTC
D: TRBD1; size: few; J: TRBJ2-7; V: TRBV5-1; CDR3: CASSSSGTGRYEQYF; DNA: TGCGCCAGCAGCTCTTCCGGGACAGGCCGCTACGAGCAGTACTTC
D: -; size: -; J: TRBJ1-1; V: TRBV5-1; CDR3: CASSAQESGTEAFF; DNA: TGCGCCAGCAGCGCACAGGAGTCGGGCACTGAAGCTTTCTTT
D: -; size: once; J: TRBJ2-5; V: TRBV20-1; CDR3: CSAPRDRWGTQYF; DNA: TGCAGTGCGCCTCGGGACCGTTGGGGGACCCAGTACTTC
D: TRBD1; size: -; J: TRBJ1-6; V: TRBV12-3/TRBV12-4; CDR3: CASSTDRVASPLHF; DNA: TGTGCCAGCAGTACTGACAGGGTGGCTTCACCCCTCCACTTT
D: -; size: -; J: TRBJ2-7; V: TRBV7-2; CDR3: CASSLRVGPHYEQYF; DNA: TGTGCCAGCAGCTTAAGGGTAGGACCTCACTACGAGCAGTACTTC